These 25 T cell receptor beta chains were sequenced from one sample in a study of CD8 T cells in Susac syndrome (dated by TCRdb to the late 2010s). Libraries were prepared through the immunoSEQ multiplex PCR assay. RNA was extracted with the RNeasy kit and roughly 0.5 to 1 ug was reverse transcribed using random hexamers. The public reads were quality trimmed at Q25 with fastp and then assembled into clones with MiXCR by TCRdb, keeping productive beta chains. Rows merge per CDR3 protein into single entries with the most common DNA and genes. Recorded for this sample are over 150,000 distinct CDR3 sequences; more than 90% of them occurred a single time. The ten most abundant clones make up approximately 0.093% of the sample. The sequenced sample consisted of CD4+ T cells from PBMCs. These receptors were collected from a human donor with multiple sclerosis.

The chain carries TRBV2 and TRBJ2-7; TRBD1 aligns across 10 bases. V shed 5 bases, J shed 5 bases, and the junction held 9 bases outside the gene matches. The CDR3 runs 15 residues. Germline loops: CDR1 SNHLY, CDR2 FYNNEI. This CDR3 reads CASSRRTGGLNEQYF. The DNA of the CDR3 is TGTGCCAGCAGTAGACGGACAGGGGGGTTAAACGAGCAGTACTTC.

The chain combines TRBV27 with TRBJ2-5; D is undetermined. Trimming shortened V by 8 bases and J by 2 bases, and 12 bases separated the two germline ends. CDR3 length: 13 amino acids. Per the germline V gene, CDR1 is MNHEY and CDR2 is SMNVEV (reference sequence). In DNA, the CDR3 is TGTGCCAGCCGCACGGCAGTGCAAGAGACCCAGTACTTC. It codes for CASRTAVQETQYF.

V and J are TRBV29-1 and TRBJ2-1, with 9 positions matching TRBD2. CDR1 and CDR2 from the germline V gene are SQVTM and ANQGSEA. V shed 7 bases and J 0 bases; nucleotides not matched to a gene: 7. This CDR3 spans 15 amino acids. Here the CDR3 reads CSAGTSYSSYNEQFF. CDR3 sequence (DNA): TGCAGCGCAGGGACTAGCTATAGCTCCTACAATGAGCAGTTCTTC.

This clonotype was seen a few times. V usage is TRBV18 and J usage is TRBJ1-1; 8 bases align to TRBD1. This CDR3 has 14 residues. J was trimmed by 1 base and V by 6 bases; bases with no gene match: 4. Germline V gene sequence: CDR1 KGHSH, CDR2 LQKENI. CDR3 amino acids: CASSSQGGNTEAFF. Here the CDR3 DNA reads TGTGCCAGCTCCTCACAGGGGGGGAACACTGAAGCTTTCTTT.

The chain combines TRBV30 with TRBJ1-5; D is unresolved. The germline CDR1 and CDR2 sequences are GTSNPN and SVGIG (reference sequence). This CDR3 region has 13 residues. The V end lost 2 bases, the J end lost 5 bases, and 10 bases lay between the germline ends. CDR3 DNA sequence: TGTGCCTGGAGTCAGATGAGGGATCAGCCCCAGCATTTT. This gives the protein CAWSQMRDQPQHF.

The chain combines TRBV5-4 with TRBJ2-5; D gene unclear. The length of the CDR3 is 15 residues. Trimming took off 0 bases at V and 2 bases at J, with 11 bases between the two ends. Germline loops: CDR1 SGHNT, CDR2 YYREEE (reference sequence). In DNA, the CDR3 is TGTGCCAGCAGCTTGGCCCCGGACGGACAAGAGACCCAGTACTTC. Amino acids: CASSLAPDGQETQYF.

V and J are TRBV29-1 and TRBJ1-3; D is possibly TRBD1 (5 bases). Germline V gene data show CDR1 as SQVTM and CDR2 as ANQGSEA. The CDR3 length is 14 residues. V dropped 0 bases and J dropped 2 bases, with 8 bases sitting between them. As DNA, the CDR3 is TGCAGCGTTGAAGATCTCAGGGCTGGAAACACCATATATTTT. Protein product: CSVEDLRAGNTIYF.

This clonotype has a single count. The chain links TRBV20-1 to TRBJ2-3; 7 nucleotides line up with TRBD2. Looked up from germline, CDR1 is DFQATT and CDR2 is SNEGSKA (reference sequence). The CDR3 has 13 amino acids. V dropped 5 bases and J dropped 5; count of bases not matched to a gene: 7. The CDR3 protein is CSAEGREQDTQYF. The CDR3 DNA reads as TGCAGTGCTGAGGGGAGGGAACAAGATACGCAGTATTTT.

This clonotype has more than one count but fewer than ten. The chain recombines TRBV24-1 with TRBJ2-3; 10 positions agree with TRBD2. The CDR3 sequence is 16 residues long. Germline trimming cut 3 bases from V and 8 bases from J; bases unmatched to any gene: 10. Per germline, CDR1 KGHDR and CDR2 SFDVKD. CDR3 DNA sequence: TGTGCCACCAGTGATGATAGCGGGGGGATCATGGGTACGCAGTATTTT. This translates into CATSDDSGGIMGTQYF.

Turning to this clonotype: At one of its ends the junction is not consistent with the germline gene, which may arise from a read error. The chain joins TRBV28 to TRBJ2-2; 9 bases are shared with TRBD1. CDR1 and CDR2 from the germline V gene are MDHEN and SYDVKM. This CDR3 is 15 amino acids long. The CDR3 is CATSGHRGRGGELFF. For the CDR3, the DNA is TGTGCCACCAGTGGGCACAGGGGGCGAGGAGGGGAGCTGTTTTTT.

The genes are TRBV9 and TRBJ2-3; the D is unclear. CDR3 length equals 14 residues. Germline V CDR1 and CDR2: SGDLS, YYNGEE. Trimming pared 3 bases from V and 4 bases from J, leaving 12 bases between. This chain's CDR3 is CASSARLGSDTQYF. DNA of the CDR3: TGTGCCAGCAGCGCCCGGTTAGGGTCAGATACGCAGTATTTT.

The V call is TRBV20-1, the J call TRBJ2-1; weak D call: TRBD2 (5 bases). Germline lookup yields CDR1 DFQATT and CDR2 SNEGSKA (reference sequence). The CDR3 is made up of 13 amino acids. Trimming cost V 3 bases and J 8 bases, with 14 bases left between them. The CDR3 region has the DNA TGCAGTGCTAGTCCGCCGGGGATGGATGAGCAGTTCTTC. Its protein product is CSASPPGMDEQFF.

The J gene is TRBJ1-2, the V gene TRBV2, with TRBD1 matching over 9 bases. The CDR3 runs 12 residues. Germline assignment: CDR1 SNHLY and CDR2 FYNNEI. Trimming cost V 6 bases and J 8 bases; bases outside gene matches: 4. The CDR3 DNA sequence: TGTGCCAGCAGGGACAGGGGCTCGGGCTACACCTTC. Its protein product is CASRDRGSGYTF.

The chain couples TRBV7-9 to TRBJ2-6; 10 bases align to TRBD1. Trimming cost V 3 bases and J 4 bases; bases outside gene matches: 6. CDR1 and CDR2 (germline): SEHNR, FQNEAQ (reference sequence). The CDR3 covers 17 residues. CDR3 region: CASSLGQGRRGANVLTF. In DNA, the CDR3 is TGTGCCAGCAGCTTGGGACAGGGGAGGAGAGGGGCCAACGTCCTGACTTTC. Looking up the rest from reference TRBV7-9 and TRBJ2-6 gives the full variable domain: DTGVSQNPRHKITKRGQNVTFRCDPISEHNRLYWYRQTLGQGPEFLTYFQNEAQLEKSRLLSDRFSAERPKGSFSTLEIQRTEQGDSAMYLCASSLGQGRRGANVLTFGAGSRLTVL.

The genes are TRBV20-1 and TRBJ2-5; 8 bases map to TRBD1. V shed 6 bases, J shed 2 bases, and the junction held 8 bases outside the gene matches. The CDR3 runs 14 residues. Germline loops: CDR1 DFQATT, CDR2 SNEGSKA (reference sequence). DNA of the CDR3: TGCAGTGCGGAAGGGACAGGTAGTCAAGAGACCCAGTACTTC. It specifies CSAEGTGSQETQYF.

In nucleotides, the CDR3 is TGTGCCAGCAGCCGGGGGGTCCCCTACAATGAGCAGTTCTTC. This codes for CASSRGVPYNEQFF. The chain carries TRBV7-9 and TRBJ2-1; 7 bases agree with TRBD2. V lost 5 bases, J lost 2 bases, and 3 bases stayed unmatched. CDR1 is SEHNR and CDR2 is FQNEAQ in the germline V gene (reference sequence). The CDR3 is 14 residues long.

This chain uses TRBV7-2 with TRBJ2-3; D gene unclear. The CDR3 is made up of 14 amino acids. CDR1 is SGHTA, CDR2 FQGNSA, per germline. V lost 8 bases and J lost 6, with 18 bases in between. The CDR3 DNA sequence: TGTGCCAGCCGCCCCGCACTCGCGTCGGATACGCAGTATTTT. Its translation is CASRPALASDTQYF.

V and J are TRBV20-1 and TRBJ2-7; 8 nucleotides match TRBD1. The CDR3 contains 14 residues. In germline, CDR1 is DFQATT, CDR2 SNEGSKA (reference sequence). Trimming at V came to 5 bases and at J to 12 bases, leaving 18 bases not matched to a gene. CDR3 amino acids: CSAPKQGAQGMLYF. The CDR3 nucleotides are TGCAGTGCTCCGAAGCAGGGGGCGCAAGGGATGCTGTACTTC.

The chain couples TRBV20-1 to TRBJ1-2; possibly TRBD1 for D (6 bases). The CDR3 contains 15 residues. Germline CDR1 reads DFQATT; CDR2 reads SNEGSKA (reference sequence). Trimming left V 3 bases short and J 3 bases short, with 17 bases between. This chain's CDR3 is CSARPFEGGDYGYTF. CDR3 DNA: TGCAGTGCTAGGCCCTTCGAAGGGGGAGACTATGGCTACACCTTC.

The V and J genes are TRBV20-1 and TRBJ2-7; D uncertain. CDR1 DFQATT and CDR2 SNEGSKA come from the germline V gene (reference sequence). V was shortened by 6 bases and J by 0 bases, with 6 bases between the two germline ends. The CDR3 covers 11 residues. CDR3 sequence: CSAAPSYEQYF. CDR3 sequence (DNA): TGCAGTGCAGCCCCCTCCTACGAGCAGTACTTC.

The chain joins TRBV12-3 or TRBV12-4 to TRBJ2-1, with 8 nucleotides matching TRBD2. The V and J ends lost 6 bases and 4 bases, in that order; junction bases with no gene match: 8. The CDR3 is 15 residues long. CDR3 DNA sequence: TGTGCCAGCAGCCCTACGGGCGGGGGGTACAATGAGCAGTTCTTC. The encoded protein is CASSPTGGGYNEQFF.

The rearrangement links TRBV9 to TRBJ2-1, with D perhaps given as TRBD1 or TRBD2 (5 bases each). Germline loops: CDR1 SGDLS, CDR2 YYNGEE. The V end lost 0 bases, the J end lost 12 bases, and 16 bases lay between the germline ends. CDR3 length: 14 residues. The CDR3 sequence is CASSVGNAVGGQFF. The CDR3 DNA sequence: TGTGCCAGCAGCGTAGGAAACGCTGTTGGGGGGCAGTTCTTC.

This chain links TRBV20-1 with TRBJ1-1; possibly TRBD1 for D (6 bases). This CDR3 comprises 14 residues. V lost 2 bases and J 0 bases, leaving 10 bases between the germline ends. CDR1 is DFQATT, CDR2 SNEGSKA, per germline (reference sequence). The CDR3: CSARRGHMNTEAFF. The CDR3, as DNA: TGCAGTGCTAGAAGGGGACACATGAACACTGAAGCTTTCTTT.

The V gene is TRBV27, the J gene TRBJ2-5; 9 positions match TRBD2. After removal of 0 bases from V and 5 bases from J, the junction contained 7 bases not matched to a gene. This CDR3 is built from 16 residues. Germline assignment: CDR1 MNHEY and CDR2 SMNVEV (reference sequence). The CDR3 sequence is CASSLSAGGGWETQYF. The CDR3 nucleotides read TGTGCCAGCAGTTTATCAGCGGGGGGCGGATGGGAGACCCAGTACTTC.

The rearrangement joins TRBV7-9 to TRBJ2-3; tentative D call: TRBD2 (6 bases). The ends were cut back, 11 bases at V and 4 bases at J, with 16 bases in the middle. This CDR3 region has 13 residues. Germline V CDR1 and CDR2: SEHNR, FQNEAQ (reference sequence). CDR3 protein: CAGNGGVADTQYF. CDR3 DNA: TGTGCCGGGAATGGAGGGGTCGCAGATACGCAGTATTTT.